Presented here are 32 T cell receptor beta chains from one specimen sequenced in a study of T cell responses to AZD1222 COVID-19 vaccine (dated by TCRdb to the early 2020s). This specimen's time point label, interpreted: baseline before first vaccination. The method behind the library was the immunoSEQ multiplex PCR assay. Sourced from immuneACCESS, this table was stored by TCRdb with only in-frame sequences that have V and J called. A share of the clones is absent; for the studies checked, an unresolved V gene accounts for under half, and the remainder has no known explanation. The sample profile shows 120,000 or so clones; approximately 85% of them were found once. Jointly, the top ten make up more than 7.5% of the sample. The sample was peripheral blood, taken on day 0 of AZD1222 vaccination. Every receptor here comes from an adult in good health.

V gene TRBV7-3 combines with J gene TRBJ2-3, with D perhaps matching TRBD2 (6 bases). Trimming stripped 1 base from V and 1 base from J, with 9 bases between. The CDR3 has 15 residues. Germline V gene data show CDR1 as SGHTA and CDR2 as FQGTGA. The CDR3 spells CASSLRAGRTDTQYF. The DNA for the CDR3 is TGTGCCAGCAGCTTAAGAGCGGGCCGCACAGATACGCAGTATTTT. The whole variable domain, remainder taken from reference TRBV7-3 and TRBJ2-3, is GAGVSQTPSNKVTEKGKYVELRCDPISGHTALYWYRQSLGQGPEFLIYFQGTGAADDSGLPNDRFFAVRPEGSVSTLKIQRTERGDSAVYLCASSLRAGRTDTQYFGPGTRLTVL.

V is TRBV5-5 and J is TRBJ1-1, with D tentatively TRBD1 (6 bases). Trimming removed 4 bases from V and 3 bases from J, with 7 bases in between. The CDR3 sequence is 12 residues long. Per the germline V gene, CDR1 is SGHKS and CDR2 is YYEKEE (reference sequence). CDR3 in amino acids: CASSRTDTEAFF. The CDR3 DNA reads as TGTGCCAGCAGCCGGACAGACACTGAAGCTTTCTTT.

V is TRBV5-1 and J is TRBJ1-1, with TRBD1 identical over 11 bases. Germline V CDR1 and CDR2: SGHRS, YFSETQ. The CDR3 covers 14 residues. Trimming cost V 3 bases and J 4 bases; bases outside gene matches: 2. As DNA, the CDR3 is TGCGCCAGCAGCTCCGGGACAGGGGGCACTGAAGCTTTCTTT. Its protein product is CASSSGTGGTEAFF.

CDR3 amino acids: CASSPDTKGEAFF. Written as DNA, the CDR3 is TGTGCCAGCTCACCGGACACAAAAGGTGAAGCTTTCTTT. The chain couples TRBV18 to TRBJ1-1, with D possibly TRBD1 on 5 matching bases. Trimming took 3 bases from V and 7 from J, leaving 12 bases between them. Germline CDR1 reads KGHSH; CDR2 reads LQKENI. The length of the CDR3 is 13 residues.

The genes are TRBV11-3 and TRBJ1-2; D ambiguous. The V and J ends lost 1 base and 9 bases respectively, with 12 bases between them. Germline V gives CDR1 SGHNT, CDR2 YENEEA. This CDR3 comprises 13 residues. CDR3 nucleotide sequence: TGTGCCAGCAGCTTAGCTCCCGACCGCAGCTACACCTTC. It specifies CASSLAPDRSYTF.

This clone has a handful of counts. The chain joins TRBV7-8 to TRBJ2-7; D is unresolved. V lost 4 bases to trimming and J lost 1 base, with 17 bases between them. Germline CDR1 is SGHVS and CDR2 is FQNEAQ. This CDR3 is built from 16 residues. CDR3 nucleotides: TGTGCCAGCAGCTCAGCTCGTAGCTTTAGGTCCTACGAGCAGTACTTC. Translation: CASSSARSFRSYEQYF.

The chain is built from TRBV5-1 and TRBJ2-7; 7 bases are a match to TRBD1. Germline CDR1 and CDR2: SGHRS and YFSETQ. V dropped 4 bases and J dropped 2; count of bases not matched to a gene: 9. This CDR3 spans 15 amino acids. The CDR3 loop reads CASSPSGTVPYEQYF. Here the CDR3 DNA reads TGCGCCAGCAGCCCGTCCGGGACAGTCCCCTACGAGCAGTACTTC. The whole variable domain, remainder taken from reference TRBV5-1 and TRBJ2-7, is KAGVTQTPRYLIKTRGQQVTLSCSPISGHRSVSWYQQTPGQGLQFLFEYFSETQRNKGNFPGRFSGRQFSNSRSEMNVSTLELGDSALYLCASSPSGTVPYEQYFGPGTRLTVT.

The chain joins TRBV5-1 to TRBJ2-7, with 10 bases matching TRBD2. The V gene end was trimmed by 0 bases and the J gene end by 3 bases; junction bases not matched to a gene: 6. CDR3 length: 16 residues. In germline, CDR1 is SGHRS, CDR2 YFSETQ. The CDR3 DNA reads as TGCGCCAGCAGCTTGGCCGAGGTAGCGGGAGGCTACGAGCAGTACTTC. Translated, it gives CASSLAEVAGGYEQYF.

This clone was picked up one time. The chain carries TRBV4-1 and TRBJ1-4; unclear D gene. V was clipped by 1 base and J by 8 bases, with 20 bases between them. The length of the CDR3 is 17 residues. Germline V lookup: CDR1 MGHRA, CDR2 YSYEKL. Written as DNA, the CDR3 is TGCGCCAGCAGCCAAGGTGATTGGTCACCGACTGGGGAAAAACTGTTTTTT. This gives the protein CASSQGDWSPTGEKLFF.

J is TRBJ2-1 and V is TRBV7-6, with 8 bases that match TRBD1. The CDR3 runs 15 residues. Germline V lookup: CDR1 SGHVS, CDR2 FNYEAQ. With V trimmed by 5 bases and J by 8 bases, 11 bases remained unmatched. This CDR3 is CASSPSGGAYYEQFF. The CDR3 DNA sequence: TGTGCCAGCAGCCCCTCAGGGGGCGCGTACTATGAGCAGTTCTTC.

This chain uses TRBV7-2 with TRBJ1-2, with D unclear. V was trimmed by 5 bases and J by 2 bases, leaving 15 bases between them. This CDR3 contains 15 residues. Germline V lookup: CDR1 SGHTA, CDR2 FQGNSA. This chain's CDR3 is CASSPGPTGNYGYTF. CDR3 DNA sequence: TGTGCCAGCAGCCCCGGTCCCACGGGCAACTATGGCTACACCTTC.

V and J are TRBV7-9 and TRBJ1-2; the D gene is possibly TRBD1 (6 bases). The CDR3 length is 13 residues. The germline V gene has CDR1 SEHNR and CDR2 FQNEAQ (reference sequence). Between the trimmed V and J ends, which lost 2 bases and 3 bases, there was a span of 7 bases. In nucleotides, the CDR3 is TGTGCCAGCAGCTTATCAGGGGACTATGGCTACACCTTC. Translating gives CASSLSGDYGYTF.

The chain employs TRBV12-3 or TRBV12-4 and TRBJ2-2; D ambiguous. This CDR3 comprises 13 residues. Trimming cost V 7 bases and J 6 bases, with 12 bases left between them. The CDR3 nucleotides read TGTGCCAGCATCCTCTTCCAGGCCGGGGAGCTGTTTTTT. Translating it yields CASILFQAGELFF.

This clone was counted a single time. CDR3 protein: CASSLTRGVDGAQYF. The DNA for the CDR3 is TGTGCCAGCAGCCTTACGAGGGGAGTGGACGGGGCGCAGTATTTT. The V gene is TRBV5-4, the J gene TRBJ2-3; D assignment may be TRBD1 or TRBD2 (5 bases each). This CDR3 contains 15 residues. The germline gives CDR1 SGHNT, CDR2 YYREEE (reference sequence). The ends were cut back, 4 bases at V and 10 bases at J, with 22 bases in the middle.

About this clone: The sample has other DNA sequences that encode this CDR3 too. The chain uses TRBV12-3 or TRBV12-4 and TRBJ1-5; D may be TRBD1 (6 bases). The CDR3 is made up of 13 amino acids. Trimming removed 3 bases from V and 7 bases from J, with 10 bases in between. The CDR3 sequence: CASSLTGGQPQHF. As DNA, the CDR3 is TGTGCCAGCAGTTTGACAGGTGGGCAGCCCCAGCATTTT.

The chain carries TRBV11-1 and TRBJ2-7; 9 nucleotides match TRBD1. Germline assignment: CDR1 SGHAT and CDR2 FQDESV (reference sequence). V lost 4 bases, J lost 3 bases, and 10 bases stayed unmatched. This CDR3 spans 16 amino acids. Written as DNA, the CDR3 is TGTGCCAGCAGCTATACTACAGGGGGCGCGGGCTACGAGCAGTACTTC. Amino acids: CASSYTTGGAGYEQYF. Drawing the rest from reference TRBV11-1 and TRBJ2-7, the complete variable domain is EAEVAQSPRYKITEKSQAVAFWCDPISGHATLYWYRQILGQGPELLVQFQDESVVDDSQLPKDRFSAERLKGVDSTLKIQPAELGDSAMYLCASSYTTGGAGYEQYFGPGTRLTVT.

V usage is TRBV11-3 and J usage is TRBJ1-3; D is unclear. Germline CDR1 and CDR2: SGHNT and YENEEA. Trimming left V 1 base short and J 3 bases short, with 7 bases between. The CDR3 runs to 14 residues. Here the CDR3 DNA reads TGTGCCAGCAGCTTAGGTCAATATGGAAACACCATATATTTT. It encodes CASSLGQYGNTIYF.

The gene calls are TRBV5-1 and TRBJ1-4; 8 nucleotides align to TRBD1. Trimming cost V 1 base and J 11 bases; bases outside gene matches: 7. The CDR3 covers 14 residues. CDR1 and CDR2 from the germline V gene are SGHRS and YFSETQ. Here the CDR3 reads CASSLNVDRAKLFF. The DNA for the CDR3 is TGCGCCAGCAGCTTGAATGTGGACAGGGCTAAACTGTTTTTT.

The V gene is TRBV5-4, the J gene TRBJ2-1, with 8 nucleotides matching TRBD1. The CDR3 runs 15 residues. Germline CDR1 reads SGHNT; CDR2 reads YYREEE (reference sequence). Unmatched junction bases numbered 10, after V lost 5 bases and J lost 6 bases. The CDR3 region has the DNA TGTGCCAGCAGTTACCCGGGACAGGATATCAATGAGCAGTTCTTC. It yields the protein CASSYPGQDINEQFF.

The chain carries TRBV5-8 and TRBJ2-2; possible D gene TRBD2, 6 bases. Trimming removed 2 bases at V and 1 base at J, with 12 bases between. This CDR3 has 16 residues. Germline lookup yields CDR1 SGHTS and CDR2 YDEGEE. This chain's CDR3 is CASSLAGLGNTGELFF. In DNA, the CDR3 is TGTGCCAGCAGCTTAGCGGGTTTGGGGAACACCGGGGAGCTGTTTTTT.

The CDR3 region has the DNA TGTGCCAGCAGTCCCGACAGGCGGGCGTACTTC. Amino acids: CASSPDRRAYF. The chain employs TRBV12-3 or TRBV12-4 and TRBJ2-7; a possible D gene is TRBD1 (6 bases). With 5 bases removed from V and 12 bases from J, the gap between germline ends came to 14 bases. This CDR3 spans 11 amino acids.

A few counts support this clone. V usage is TRBV7-8 and J usage is TRBJ2-1; maybe TRBD2 (6 bases). The CDR3 sequence is 14 residues long. Between the trimmed V and J ends, which lost 7 bases and 9 bases, there was a span of 19 bases. Germline V gene data show CDR1 as SGHVS and CDR2 as FQNEAQ. For the CDR3, the DNA is TGTGCCAGCACCCTACGTCGGGAGTCGGGTGAGCAGTTCTTC. The encoded protein is CASTLRRESGEQFF.

J is TRBJ1-6 and V is TRBV11-3; D gene ambiguous. The CDR3 consists of 15 residues. Germline CDR1 is SGHNT and CDR2 is YENEEA. V dropped 5 bases and J dropped 4 bases, with 12 bases sitting between them. In nucleotides, the CDR3 is TGTGCCAGCAGCCCCGGCAGACTGTATAATTCACCCCTCCACTTT. It is translated as CASSPGRLYNSPLHF.

This sequence joins TRBV6-1 and TRBJ1-3; weak D call: TRBD1 (5 bases). The CDR3 runs to 16 residues. V was clipped by 2 bases and J by 0 bases, with 11 bases between them. Germline CDR1 reads MNHNS; CDR2 reads SASEGT. The CDR3 here is CASSEPHRGSGNTIYF. The CDR3, as DNA: TGTGCCAGCAGTGAACCTCATAGGGGCTCTGGAAACACCATATATTTT.

The chain carries TRBV10-3 and TRBJ2-1; 12 positions match TRBD2. The V and J ends lost 3 bases and 7 bases, in that order; junction bases with no gene match: 4. Germline CDR1 and CDR2: ENHRY and SYGVKD. CDR3 length equals 15 residues. CDR3 coding DNA: TGTGCCATCAGTGACACTAGCGGGAGGAGGAATGAGCAGTTCTTC. Protein sequence: CAISDTSGRRNEQFF.

The V and J genes are TRBV6-5 and TRBJ1-4, with 8 bases aligning to TRBD1. Germline V gene data show CDR1 as MNHEY and CDR2 as SVGAGI. V was pared by 6 bases and J by 3 bases, with 3 bases of the junction left unmatched. The CDR3 contains 14 residues. This CDR3 reads CASSPGQANEKLFF. The CDR3 region has the DNA TGTGCCAGCAGCCCGGGACAGGCTAATGAAAAACTGTTTTTT.

Only a few counts were recorded for this clone. V gene TRBV18 combines with J gene TRBJ2-7; 9 bases map to TRBD1. V lost 5 bases to trimming and J lost 1 base; unmatched junction nucleotides: 15. The CDR3 runs to 18 residues. Germline CDR1 KGHSH, CDR2 LQKENI. CDR3 bases: TGTGCCAGCTCAGATTCCGGGACAGGGCACTTTCAATCCTACGAGCAGTACTTC. Translation: CASSDSGTGHFQSYEQYF.

This clone appeared once. The rearrangement uses TRBV28 and TRBJ1-1; 7 bases match TRBD1. Trimming took 6 bases from V and 2 from J; bases not matched to a gene: 6. Germline V lookup: CDR1 MDHEN, CDR2 SYDVKM. The CDR3 consists of 14 residues. In DNA, the CDR3 is TGTGCCAGCAGCGGGGGACAGCGAAACACTGAAGCTTTCTTT. Its translation is CASSGGQRNTEAFF.

The rearrangement joins TRBV4-3 to TRBJ2-3; a weak D match, TRBD2 (6 bases). V was cut by 0 bases and J by 4 bases, with 11 bases left in between. Per germline, CDR1 LGHNA and CDR2 YSLEER. The CDR3 runs 15 residues. For the CDR3, the DNA is TGCGCCAGCAGCCAAGATCGCCCGGGAGCAGATACGCAGTATTTT. Protein: CASSQDRPGADTQYF.

The table lists this clone with a count of one. V gene TRBV7-2 combines with J gene TRBJ1-2, with unresolved D. Per the germline V gene, CDR1 is SGHTA and CDR2 is FQGNSA. V was cut by 0 bases and J by 3 bases, with 20 bases left in between. The CDR3 totals 18 residues. CDR3 sequence reads: CASSLASSRPSSDYGYTF. DNA of the CDR3: TGTGCCAGCAGCTTAGCGTCGAGCAGACCCTCGTCCGACTATGGCTACACCTTC.

This clone was observed a handful of times. The CDR3 spells CASSVRSGDSDTQYF. In DNA form, the CDR3 reads TGTGCCAGCAGTGTGCGAAGCGGGGATTCGGATACGCAGTATTTT. The genes are TRBV6-4 and TRBJ2-3, with TRBD2 matching 7 bases. Germline values: CDR1 MRHNA, CDR2 SNTAGT. The CDR3 runs to 15 residues. J was trimmed by 6 bases and V by 4 bases; bases with no gene match: 10.

This clone was recorded once. The chain combines TRBV12-3 or TRBV12-4 with TRBJ1-1, with 9 bases matching TRBD1. V dropped 9 bases and J dropped 10; count of bases not matched to a gene: 12. The CDR3 sequence is 13 residues long. For the CDR3, the DNA is TGTGCCAGTGGGGACAGGGAGAAGCGGGCAGCTTTCTTT. Translation gives CASGDREKRAAFF.